The text below deals with one TCR beta chain. This sample is part of a study of blood T cell repertoires in COVID-19. Study-wide background: COVID-19 samples from acute and convalescent phases originated in the United States, Italy and Spain.

Individuals drawn from approximately 26 US areas were roughly 18 to 95 years old. Per the original data handling: From reference gene primer amplification, estimates of nucleated cell counts were derived. TCRdb keeps only in-frame clones here, not all; method: immunoSEQ multiplex PCR. V and J calls and clone size come straight from that table; D and trimming were deduced from the DNA. The sample carries 150,000 or so clones, about 79% recorded once. The CDR3 has 16 residues. The germline CDR1 and CDR2 sequences are MNHEY and SVGAGI. The ends were cut back, 2 bases at V and 6 bases at J, with 18 bases in the middle.

The TCR sequence derives from a man aged 50 to 59 who had recovered from COVID-19. The chain links TRBV6-5 to TRBJ2-3; possible D gene TRBD1, 5 bases. The specimen was PBMCs or T cells enriched from blood (not recorded which). This CDR3 is CASSYGADLKSDTQYF. CDR3 nucleotide sequence: TGTGCCAGCAGTTACGGGGCCGACTTGAAATCCGATACGCAGTATTTT.